The present T cell receptor beta chain was sequenced within a study of radiation and T cells in renal cell carcinoma (TCRdb year 2020). In terms of the full investigation: In total, approximately 55 samples, comprising 26 tumors and 27 peripheral blood samples, were subjected to TCR beta sequencing. In the roughly 54 samples combined, some 4,000,000 unique CDR3 nucleotide sequences were found, encoding roughly 3,000,000 unique CDR3 amino acid sequences. The last blood draw happened 4 weeks after radiation, timed to coincide with nephrectomy. Findings and caveats that apply to the study as a whole: The single-armed trial design could not address effects of radiation dose or scheduling on the TCR repertoire. Changes in the blood repertoire were not tracked past 4 weeks after treatment. Because pretreatment tumor biopsies were not available, the baseline intratumoral presence of clonotypes could not be determined. Top tumor clonotypes rose in blood from baseline to 2 weeks post-radiation, then contracted by 4 weeks, suggesting transient expansion of tumor-resident clones.

Note on this clone: This clone's antigen is unknown. The record has no base qualities; no much larger clone is one base away.

This sample's time point label indicates: blood 4 weeks post-SBRT, at nephrectomy. This specimen's treatment or condition label, per the study, means: 15 Gy SBRT to primary tumor, nephrectomy 4 weeks later. The samples were obtained from a clinical trial, where primary renal cell carcinomas were treated with 15 Gy stereotactic body radiation therapy and then removed by nephrectomy 4 weeks afterward. To follow tumor-enriched clonotypes, serial peripheral blood was collected from radiation-treated patients at baseline and at 2 weeks and 4 weeks after SBRT. All patients had renal cell carcinoma with clear cell pathology. Genomic DNA for TCR sequencing was prepared using the QIAamp DNA Blood Mini Kit (Qiagen). Samples were included in the analyses only if all quality control checks were passed. Deletion took 5 bases off V and 1 base off J, with a span of 9 bases between the germline ends. The germline V gene specifies SGHNT as CDR1 and YENEEA as CDR2. The CDR3 spans 13 residues, from the cysteine through the phenylalanine. The sequence is cut down to CDR3 DNA, 39 bases in frame from base 1.

TCR beta libraries were generated from genomic DNA with the immunoSEQ kit, following the manufacturer's recommendations. For library preparation, a first multiplex PCR was performed with proprietary primers, followed by a second PCR in which unique barcodes were added, and bead cleanups were performed after each round. Each sample batch included a kit-provided positive control reaction and a negative control reaction. The final libraries underwent checking on an Agilent 4200 TapeStation D1000 ScreenTape, volumetric pooling, and quantification by qPCR. An Illumina NextSeq500 fitted with a MidOutput 150-cycle cartridge performed the sequencing, running 156 Read1 cycles and 15 Index1 cycles with the kit's custom primers. The pooled library was loaded at around 1.1 pM with around 20% PhiX control spiked in. On the study's bioinformatics: The vendor-processed data were analyzed in R, and a clonotype was defined as all T cells that share the same CDR3 nucleotide sequence. In the clone abundance analyses, frequencies were normalized to the 10,000 most abundant clones in each sample. Before analysis, public T cell clones were removed, and these numbered fewer than five per sample on average. A difference in abundance of at least 32-fold between compartments was used to define tumor-enriched and baseline blood-enriched clonotypes. Clonotypes expanded or contracted between blood time points were identified with a beta-binomial differential abundance model. Tumor-blood repertoire similarity was measured with the Baroni-Urbani and Buser coefficient, and groups were compared using two-tailed Wilcoxon tests in R. TCRdb mirrors the immuneACCESS table, restricted to in-frame sequences. Some clones are absent from its copies; in checked studies, under half trace to an unresolved V gene, and the reason for the others is unknown. V, J and clone size are taken as reported in that table, and D and trimming were inferred from the DNA itself. The sample data list fewer than 200,000 clones, and about 87% of these were observed just once. Clones ranked in the top ten supply about 11% of the sample.

The clonotype comes from a woman in her forties or fifties with renal cell carcinoma. This sample comprised blood, obtained from a patient whose treatment included radiotherapy and nephrectomy. The sequence links TRBV11-3 to TRBJ2-7; the D segment is perhaps TRBD1 or TRBD2, each sharing 6 matched bases. The DNA sequence follows: TGTGCCAGCAGCCCGGGGGCGTCCTACGAGCAGTACTTC. Its protein is CASSPGASYEQYF. The reference TRBV11-3 and TRBJ2-7 proteins fill in what lies around the CDR3, so the full variable domain reads EAGVVQSPRYKIIEKKQPVAFWCNPISGHNTLYWYLQNLGQGPELLIRYENEEAVDDSQLPKDRFSAERLKGVDSTLKIQPAELGDSAVYLCASSPGASYEQYFGPGTRLTVT.